The source of this TCR beta chain is a study of blood T cell repertoires in COVID-19. For the study at large: Spain, Italy and the United States supplied samples that represented acute and convalescent COVID-19. The analysed material was cDNA or gDNA that came from T cells, B-cell-depleted T cells, or PBMCs.

The CDR3 runs 17 residues. V was clipped by 1 base and J by 5 bases; unmatched bases: 8. CDR1 SGHAT and CDR2 FQNNGV come from the germline V gene. Methods used by the authors: By means of reference gene primer amplification, nucleated cell counts were estimated. Assay: immunoSEQ multiplex PCR; the TCRdb copy retains only in-frame clones and omits some. That table furnishes V, J and clone size, whereas the DNA furnished D and trimming. This repertoire shows around 220,000 clones, 70% to 90% found once; its top ten account for approximately 1.5%. This clonotype was obtained from a man aged 18-30 years with active or convalescent COVID-19. The chain recombines TRBV11-2 with TRBJ1-6; 7 bases match TRBD1. Material for sequencing was peripheral blood. The CDR3 region is CASSLVPQGVDNSPLHF. CDR3 nucleotides: TGTGCCAGCAGCTTAGTGCCCCAGGGGGTCGATAATTCACCCCTCCACTTT.